These 13 T cell receptor beta chains share one sample of origin, sequenced in a study of T-cell memory formation after mild COVID-19. TCRdb re-called the 5' RACE reads with MiXCR, one entry per CDR3 protein. Seen here are 470,000 or so distinct CDR3 sequences, approximately 19% observed once, and the top ten hold roughly 21%. Material for sequencing was PBMCs or a T cell subset sorted from them (not recorded which). These receptors were obtained from a man between 18 and 35 years old who had mild COVID-19 (a few samples of this study predate the infection). Cell type and time point are not known.

The chain couples TRBV12-3 or TRBV12-4 to TRBJ2-5; D is perhaps TRBD1 or TRBD2 (5 bases each). V was pared by 1 base and J by 4 bases, with 16 bases between. The CDR3 is 16 residues long. The CDR3 sequence: CASSLGNFGGPETQYF. CDR3 in DNA: TGTGCCAGCAGTTTAGGGAATTTTGGGGGTCCAGAGACCCAGTACTTC.

This clonotype turned up a few times. The rearrangement uses TRBV20-1 and TRBJ1-2; D is unclear. CDR1 and CDR2 (germline): DFQATT, SNEGSKA (reference sequence). V was pared by 3 bases and J by 7 bases, with 9 bases between. This CDR3 has 11 residues. Here the CDR3 DNA reads TGCAGTGCTAGGGAGCTGCGTGGCTACACCTTC. Its translation: CSARELRGYTF.

This clonotype occurred many times. The V gene is TRBV7-6, the J gene TRBJ2-7, with D perhaps given as TRBD1 or TRBD2 (5 bases each). Trimming took off 5 bases at V and 0 bases at J, with 11 bases between the two ends. The CDR3 totals 14 residues. Germline V gene lookup returns CDR1 SGHVS and CDR2 FNYEAQ. DNA for the CDR3: TGTGCCAGCAGCCCGGGACCGAGCTCCTACGAGCAGTACGTC. It encodes CASSPGPSSYEQYV.

This clonotype was seen a few times. The V call is TRBV13, the J call TRBJ1-1; 7 bases are a match to TRBD1. Germline assignment: CDR1 PRHDT and CDR2 FYEKMQ (reference sequence). The CDR3 runs 14 residues. The V and J ends lost 6 bases and 0 bases, in that order; junction bases with no gene match: 4. This CDR3 is CASRPGGMNTEAFF. Written as DNA, the CDR3 is TGTGCCAGCAGACCAGGGGGGATGAACACTGAAGCTTTCTTT.

This clonotype was counted only a few times. The V gene is TRBV15, the J gene TRBJ1-1; unclear D gene. The CDR3 is 14 amino acids. The V gene lost 0 bases and the J gene lost 1 base, with 6 bases spanning the gap. Per germline, CDR1 LNHNV and CDR2 YYDKDF (reference sequence). CDR3 in amino acids: CATSRDIGNTEAFF. The CDR3 DNA reads as TGTGCCACCAGCAGAGATATAGGGAACACTGAAGCTTTCTTT.

This clonotype appeared a few times. The rearrangement joins TRBV4-2 to TRBJ2-4; the D is unclear. The V end was cut by 0 bases, the J end by 0 bases, with 9 bases between. Germline loops: CDR1 LGHNA, CDR2 YNFKEQ. The CDR3 consists of 16 residues. The CDR3 coding sequence is TGTGCCAGCAGCCAAGAGGTTGGGCTAGCCAAAAACATTCAGTACTTC. Amino acid sequence: CASSQEVGLAKNIQYF.

V usage is TRBV12-3 or TRBV12-4 and J usage is TRBJ1-6; D is unresolved. Trimming removed 7 bases from V and 1 base from J, with 5 bases in between. This CDR3 spans 13 amino acids. In nucleotides, the CDR3 is TGTGCCAGCACCGGGTCCTATAATTCACCCCTCCACTTT. This gives the protein CASTGSYNSPLHF.

The V and J genes are TRBV12-3 or TRBV12-4 and TRBJ2-2; 7 bases line up with TRBD2. CDR3 length equals 16 residues. The J segment lost 1 base and the V segment lost 6 bases, leaving 8 bases of the junction unmatched. CDR3 in amino acids: CASRPQGGVNTGELFF. The CDR3 DNA reads as TGTGCCAGCAGACCTCAGGGAGGGGTGAACACCGGGGAGCTGTTTTTT.

The sample holds many counts of this clonotype. This chain joins TRBV5-1 and TRBJ2-7; 7 bases are a match to TRBD2. This CDR3 region has 15 residues. With V trimmed by 0 bases and J by 1 base, 4 bases remained unmatched. Germline V gene lookup returns CDR1 SGHRS and CDR2 YFSETQ. The CDR3, as DNA: TGCGCCAGCAGCTTGGAGCGGGGTACATCCTACGAGCAGTACTTC. Translated, it gives CASSLERGTSYEQYF.

The table lists this clonotype with a few counts. V and J are TRBV5-5 and TRBJ2-1, with 7 bases lining up with TRBD1. The germline gives CDR1 SGHKS, CDR2 YYEKEE (reference sequence). This CDR3 region has 16 residues. Germline trimming cut 5 bases from V and 1 base from J; bases unmatched to any gene: 9. CDR3 DNA sequence: TGTGCCAGCAGGGTTGCCGGGACAGTGTCCTACAATGAGCAGTTCTTC. This sequence encodes CASRVAGTVSYNEQFF. Complete variable domain (other parts from reference TRBV5-5 and TRBJ2-1): DAGVTQSPTHLIKTRGQQVTLRCSPISGHKSVSWYQQVLGQGPQFIFQYYEKEERGRGNFPDRFSARQFPNYSSELNVNALLLGDSALYLCASRVAGTVSYNEQFFGPGTRLTVL.

This clonotype was observed a handful of times. The chain links TRBV11-1 to TRBJ2-1; 9 bases agree with TRBD2. J lost 0 bases, V lost 3 bases, and 9 bases had no gene match. This CDR3 comprises 18 residues. Germline loops: CDR1 SGHAT, CDR2 FQDESV (reference sequence). The CDR3 is CASSFRGGVVSSYNEQFF. The CDR3 DNA follows: TGTGCCAGCAGCTTTCGCGGGGGGGTGGTAAGCTCCTACAATGAGCAGTTCTTC.

This chain uses TRBV4-1 with TRBJ2-1; D is perhaps TRBD1 (5 bases). The germline V gene encodes CDR1 MGHRA and CDR2 YSYEKL. Trimming removed 4 bases at V and 4 bases at J, with 17 bases between. The CDR3 length is 16 residues. The CDR3 bases are TGCGCCAGCAGCCGGTACCTACAGGACGATTACAATGAGCAGTTCTTC. This translates into CASSRYLQDDYNEQFF.

This clonotype was counted a few times. CDR3 region: CASSLAGTGRIQETQYF. The CDR3 nucleotides read TGTGCCAGCAGCTTGGCCGGGACTGGTAGGATCCAAGAGACCCAGTACTTC. The V call is TRBV5-4, the J call TRBJ2-5; maybe TRBD2 (6 bases). Germline values: CDR1 SGHNT, CDR2 YYREEE (reference sequence). V was pared by 0 bases and J by 1 base, with 16 bases between. The CDR3 runs to 17 residues.